The sequence of this TCR beta chain was determined in a study of blood T cell repertoires in COVID-19 (dated by TCRdb to the early 2020s). Study-level background: Samples covering the acute and convalescent phases of COVID-19 were provided by collaborators in the United States, Italy and Spain. The material from the prospective study consisted of cDNA or gDNA derived from T cells, B-cell-depleted T cells, or PBMCs. Subjects who had been exposed to COVID-19, were actively infected with it, or had recovered from it provided the deeply sampled blood TCRbeta repertoires that made up the dataset. A freely available public database, intended as a resource for researchers studying the immune response to SARS-CoV-2, is where the repertoires were released. Samples were obtained from the ongoing ImmuneRACE study (first 160 participants) and from 1,254 subjects provided by 6 global collaborators. Sample metadata almost always included a de-identified subject ID, COVID-19 status, age in years and sex. HLA class I and class II types, where available, came from metadata supplied by the sample provider rather than from assay-based typing.

Germline trimming amounts to 5 bases on V and 7 bases on J, with 14 as the count of junction bases outside the gene matches. The CDR3 measures 15 amino acids from cysteine to phenylalanine. Of all the DNA, just the CDR3 is kept, 45 bases in frame from base 1. Sequences SQVTM (CDR1) and ANQGSEA (CDR2) are obtained from the germline V gene. The full study reports these points: How much clinical and demographic metadata was included differed by source and by participant, and the metadata was provided uncurated.

Participants in the prospective study were aged roughly 18 to 95 years, lived in 20 to 30 United States geographic areas, and enrolled through a virtual design. Cohort assignment in the prospective study relied on participant-reported clinical history from a screening survey and a study questionnaire. Recovered participants in ImmuneRACE Cohort 3 were defined as having two consecutive negative NP/OP PCR tests, clearance from a healthcare professional, or resolution of symptoms. Mobile phlebotomists in the prospective study collected whole blood, serum and a nasopharyngeal or oropharyngeal swab from every participant. Participants in the prospective study had the option to provide additional blood draws and questionnaires over a roughly 2-month period. Before DNA extraction, blood samples from the prospective study were shipped at room temperature or frozen. TCRbeta CDR3 regions were amplified from genomic DNA using the immunoSEQ Assay, a bias-controlled multiplex PCR. The source study handled its data this way. Nucleated cell counts per sample were estimated from amplification of reference gene primers within the assay. To quantify the absolute abundance of each unique TCRbeta CDR3 rearrangement, sequence reads were collapsed and filtered. For each sample, productive Simpson clonality was calculated as the square root of Simpson's diversity index over productive rearrangements. The source is immuneACCESS, and TCRdb retained only in-frame sequences with V and J called. Part of the clones is not carried over; for the studies checked, unresolved V genes explain less than half of this, and the remainder is unexplained. The V and J calls and the clone size are those of that table, but D and trimming were determined from the DNA. This sample has a few hundred thousand clones in its table, and over 75% of those were observed once. In total, the top ten clones hold around 9% of the sample.

As regards this clone: What this receptor recognizes is not known. No base quality values were provided; no much bigger clone lies one nucleotide off.

The chain couples TRBV29-1 to TRBJ2-1; 7 central nucleotides agree with TRBD1. This clonotype was obtained from a man between 35 and 55 years old who had recovered from COVID-19. Sequencing was done on a sample of PBMCs or T cells enriched from blood (not recorded which). This receptor has the CDR3 CSVLRGWSGRNEQFF. Here is the DNA: TGCAGCGTTCTCAGGGGGTGGTCGGGTAGGAATGAGCAGTTCTTC.